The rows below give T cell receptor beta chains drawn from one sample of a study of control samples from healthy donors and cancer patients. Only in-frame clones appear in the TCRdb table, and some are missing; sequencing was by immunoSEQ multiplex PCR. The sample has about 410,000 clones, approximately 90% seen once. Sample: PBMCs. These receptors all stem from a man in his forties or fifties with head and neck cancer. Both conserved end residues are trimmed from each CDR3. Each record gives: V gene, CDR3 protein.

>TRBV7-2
ASSLAGDSYEQY
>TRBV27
ASMGLAGGGSEQY
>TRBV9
ASSVVGTLADEQF
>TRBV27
ASSFGRVTSYEQY
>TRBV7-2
ASSLRTLNQPQH
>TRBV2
ASSEGYSENQPQH
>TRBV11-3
ASSAGRQGGADTQY
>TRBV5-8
ASRPRRADSYGYT
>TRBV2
ASNEGRGELF
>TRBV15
ATSKLLASINYEQY
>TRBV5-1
ASSRGRESPIQY
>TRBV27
ASSLGTGVYEQY
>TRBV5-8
ASSSRGTISGNTIY
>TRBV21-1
ASSILAGIYNEQF
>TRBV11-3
ASSLGAGNTIY
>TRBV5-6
ASSRGQGRTYEQY
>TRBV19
ASSGQGVNSPLH
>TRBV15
ATSRELEGSYEQY
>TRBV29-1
SVADRGYEQY
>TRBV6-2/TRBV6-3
ASSYRDGVEAF
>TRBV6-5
ASSRATASGNTIY
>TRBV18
ASSPGPRPYEQY
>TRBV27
ASSLGGVNEKLF
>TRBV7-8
ASSLKEAETQY
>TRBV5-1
ASSLSALDTEAF